This record concerns one T cell receptor beta chain sequence. This record belongs to a study of long-term antiretroviral therapy in people with HIV. Run at survey level, the immunoSEQ assay was version v3.0. Per-sample sequencing targets were roughly 35,000-55,000 T-cell genomes. Profiled with immunoSEQ multiplex PCR; TCRdb holds only in-frame clones, not every one. This sample carries some 40,000 clones, about 94% of them seen once, and the ten largest clones take roughly 2.1%. Sequences were derived from unsorted PBMCs, sampled about 9 years after starting antiretroviral therapy. The source of this sequence is a man younger than 40 with HIV.

CDR3 coding DNA: TGTGCCAGCTTCGGGGGGGCTGAGACCCAGTACTTC. This sequence encodes CASFGGAETQYF. This rearrangement joins TRBV5-6 to TRBJ2-5; 8 bases line up with TRBD2. Looked up from germline, CDR1 is SGHDT and CDR2 is YYEEEE. Trimming removed 7 bases from V and 5 bases from J; junction bases left unmatched: 4. This CDR3 is 12 amino acids long.